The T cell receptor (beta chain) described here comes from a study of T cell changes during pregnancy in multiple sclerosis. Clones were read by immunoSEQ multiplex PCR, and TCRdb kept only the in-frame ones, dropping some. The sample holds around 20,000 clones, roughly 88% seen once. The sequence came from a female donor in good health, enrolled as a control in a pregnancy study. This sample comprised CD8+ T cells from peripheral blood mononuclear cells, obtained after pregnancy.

The CDR3 DNA is TGTGCCAGCAGCTTGGTGGGGGTGTTAGCGGGCACAGATACGCAGTATTTT. As protein: CASSLVGVLAGTDTQYF. The chain has TRBV5-6 and TRBJ2-3; D perhaps matches TRBD2 (6 bases). Trimming took 0 bases from V and 1 from J, leaving 15 bases between them. Germline CDR1 is SGHDT and CDR2 is YYEEEE. This CDR3 has 17 amino acids. Variable domain in full (rest from reference TRBV5-6 and TRBJ2-3): DAGVTQSPTHLIKTRGQQVTLRCSPKSGHDTVSWYQQALGQGPQFIFQYYEEEERQRGNFPDRFSGHQFPNYSSELNVNALLLGDSALYLCASSLVGVLAGTDTQYFGPGTRLTVL.